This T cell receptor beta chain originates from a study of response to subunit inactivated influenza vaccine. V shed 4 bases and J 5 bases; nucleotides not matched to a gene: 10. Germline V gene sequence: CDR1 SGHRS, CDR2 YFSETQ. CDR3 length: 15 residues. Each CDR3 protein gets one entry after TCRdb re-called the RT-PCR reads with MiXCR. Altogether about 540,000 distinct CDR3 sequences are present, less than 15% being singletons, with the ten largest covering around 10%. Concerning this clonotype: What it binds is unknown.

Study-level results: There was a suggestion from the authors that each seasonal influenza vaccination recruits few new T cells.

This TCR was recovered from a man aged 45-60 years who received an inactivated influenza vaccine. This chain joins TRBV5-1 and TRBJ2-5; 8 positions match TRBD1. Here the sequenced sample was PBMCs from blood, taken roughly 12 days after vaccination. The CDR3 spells CASSGGTGAQETQYF. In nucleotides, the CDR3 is TGCGCCAGCAGCGGCGGGACAGGTGCACAGGAGACCCAGTACTTC. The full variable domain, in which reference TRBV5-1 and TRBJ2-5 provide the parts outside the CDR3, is KAGVTQTPRYLIKTRGQQVTLSCSPISGHRSVSWYQQTPGQGLQFLFEYFSETQRNKGNFPGRFSGRQFSNSRSEMNVSTLELGDSALYLCASSGGTGAQETQYFGPGTRLLVL.